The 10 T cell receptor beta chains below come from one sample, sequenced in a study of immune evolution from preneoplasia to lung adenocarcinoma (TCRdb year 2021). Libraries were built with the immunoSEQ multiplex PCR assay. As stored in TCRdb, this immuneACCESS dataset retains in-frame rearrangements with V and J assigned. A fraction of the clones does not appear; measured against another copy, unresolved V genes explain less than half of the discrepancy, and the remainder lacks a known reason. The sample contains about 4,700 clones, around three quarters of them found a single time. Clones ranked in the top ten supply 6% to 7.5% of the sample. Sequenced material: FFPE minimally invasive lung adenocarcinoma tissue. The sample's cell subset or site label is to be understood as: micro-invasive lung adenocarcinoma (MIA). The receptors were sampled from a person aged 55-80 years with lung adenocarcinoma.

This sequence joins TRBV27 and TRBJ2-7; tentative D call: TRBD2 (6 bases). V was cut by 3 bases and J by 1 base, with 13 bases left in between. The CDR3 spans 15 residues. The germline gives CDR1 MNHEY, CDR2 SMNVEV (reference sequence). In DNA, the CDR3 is TGTGCCAGCAGTTTGAAGCCGGGAGTGTCCTACGAGCAGTACTTC. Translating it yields CASSLKPGVSYEQYF.

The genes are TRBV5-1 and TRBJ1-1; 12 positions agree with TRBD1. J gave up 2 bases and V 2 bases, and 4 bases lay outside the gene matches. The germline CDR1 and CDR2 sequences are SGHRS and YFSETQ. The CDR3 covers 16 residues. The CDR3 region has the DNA TGCGCCAGCAGCTTCGGGACAGGGGGCTTAAACACTGAAGCTTTCTTT. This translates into CASSFGTGGLNTEAFF.

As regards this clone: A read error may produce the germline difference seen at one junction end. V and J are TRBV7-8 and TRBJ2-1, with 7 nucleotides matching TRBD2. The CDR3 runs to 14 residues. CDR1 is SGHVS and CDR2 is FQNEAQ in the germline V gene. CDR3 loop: CASSVAGQYNEQFF. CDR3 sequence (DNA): TGTGCCAGCAGCGTAGCGGGTCAGTACAATGAGCAGTTCTTC.

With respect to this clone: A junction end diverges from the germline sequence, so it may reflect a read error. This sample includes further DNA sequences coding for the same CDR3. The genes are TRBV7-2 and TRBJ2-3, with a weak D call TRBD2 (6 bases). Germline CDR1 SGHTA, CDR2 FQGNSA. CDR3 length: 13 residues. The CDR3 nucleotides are TGTGCTAGCAGCCAACTCCCGGGACTTCTTACCGATTTT. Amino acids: CASSQLPGLLTDF.

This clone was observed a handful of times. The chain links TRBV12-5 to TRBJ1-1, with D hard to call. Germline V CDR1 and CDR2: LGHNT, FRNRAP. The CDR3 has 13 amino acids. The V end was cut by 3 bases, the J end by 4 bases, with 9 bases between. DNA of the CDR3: TGTGCTAGTGGTTTCTCTGGGTCCACTGAAGCTTTCTTT. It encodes CASGFSGSTEAFF.

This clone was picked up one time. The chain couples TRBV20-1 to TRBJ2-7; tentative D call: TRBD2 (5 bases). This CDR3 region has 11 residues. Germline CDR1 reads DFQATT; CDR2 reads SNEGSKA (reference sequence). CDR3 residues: CRAKSGNEQYF. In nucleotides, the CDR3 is TGCAGGGCGAAAAGCGGAAACGAGCAGTACTTC.

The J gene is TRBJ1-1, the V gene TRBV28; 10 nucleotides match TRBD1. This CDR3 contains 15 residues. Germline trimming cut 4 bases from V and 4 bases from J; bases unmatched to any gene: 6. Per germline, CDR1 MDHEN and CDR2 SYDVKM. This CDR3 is CASSSWTGGSTEAFF. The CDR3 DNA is TGTGCCAGCAGTTCCTGGACAGGGGGGAGCACTGAAGCTTTCTTT. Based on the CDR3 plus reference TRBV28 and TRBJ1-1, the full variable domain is DVKVTQSSRYLVKRTGEKVFLECVQDMDHENMFWYRQDPGLGLRLIYFSYDVKMKEKGDIPEGYSVSREKKERFSLILESASTNQTSMYLCASSSWTGGSTEAFFGQGTRLTVV.

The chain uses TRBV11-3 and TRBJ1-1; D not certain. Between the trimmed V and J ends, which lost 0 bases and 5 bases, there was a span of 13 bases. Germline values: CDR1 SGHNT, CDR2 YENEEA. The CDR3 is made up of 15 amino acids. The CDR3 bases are TGTGCCAGCAGCTTAGAGAAGTCCCAAGCGACTGAAGCTTTCTTT. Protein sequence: CASSLEKSQATEAFF. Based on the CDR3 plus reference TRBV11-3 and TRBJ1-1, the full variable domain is EAGVVQSPRYKIIEKKQPVAFWCNPISGHNTLYWYLQNLGQGPELLIRYENEEAVDDSQLPKDRFSAERLKGVDSTLKIQPAELGDSAVYLCASSLEKSQATEAFFGQGTRLTVV.

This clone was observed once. Written as DNA, the CDR3 is TGTGCCGGCCTTCCGGACAGGGGACATGAAGCTTTCTTT. Its translation is CAGLPDRGHEAFF. The chain is built from TRBV30 and TRBJ1-1; TRBD1 matches 9 bases. Losses at the gene ends were 8 bases for V and 7 bases for J; bases not matched to a gene: 11. The germline CDR1 and CDR2 sequences are GTSNPN and SVGIG (reference sequence). The CDR3 has 13 amino acids.

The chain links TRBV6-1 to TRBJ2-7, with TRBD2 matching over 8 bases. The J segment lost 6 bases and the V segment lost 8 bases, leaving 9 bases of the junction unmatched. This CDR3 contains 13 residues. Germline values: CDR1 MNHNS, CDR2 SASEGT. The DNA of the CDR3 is TGTGCCAGCCCGTCGAGCGGGAGAGGCGAGCAGTACTTC. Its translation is CASPSSGRGEQYF.